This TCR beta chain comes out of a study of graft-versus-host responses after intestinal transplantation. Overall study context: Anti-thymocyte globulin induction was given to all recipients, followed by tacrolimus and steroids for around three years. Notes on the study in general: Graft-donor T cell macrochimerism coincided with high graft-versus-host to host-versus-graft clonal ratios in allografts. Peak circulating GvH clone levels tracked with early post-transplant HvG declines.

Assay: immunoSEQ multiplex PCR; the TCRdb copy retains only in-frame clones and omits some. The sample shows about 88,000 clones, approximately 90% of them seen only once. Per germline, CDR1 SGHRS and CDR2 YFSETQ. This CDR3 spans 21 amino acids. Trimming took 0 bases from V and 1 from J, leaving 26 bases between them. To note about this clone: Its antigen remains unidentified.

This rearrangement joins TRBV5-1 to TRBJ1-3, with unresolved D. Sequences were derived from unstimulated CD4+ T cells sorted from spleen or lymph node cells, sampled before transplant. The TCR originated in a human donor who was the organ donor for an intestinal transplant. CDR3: CASSLVKPGLKAAYSGNTIYF. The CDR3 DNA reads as TGCGCCAGCAGCTTGGTGAAACCGGGTCTAAAGGCCGCCTATTCTGGAAACACCATATATTTT.